This entry lists 29 T cell receptor beta chains sequenced from one sample in a study of T-cell memory formation after mild COVID-19. TCRdb re-called the 5' RACE reads with MiXCR, one entry per CDR3 protein. Of 350,000 to 450,000 distinct CDR3 sequences in the sample, 20% were seen once. The material sequenced was PBMCs or a T cell subset sorted from them (not recorded which). The source of these receptors is an adult woman who had mild COVID-19 (a few samples of this study predate the infection). Cell type and time point are not known.

This clonotype was found a few times. CDR3 bases: TGTGCCAGCAGCTCTAGACTAGCGGGAGCTAACACCGGGGAGCTGTTTTTT. It translates to CASSSRLAGANTGELFF. The V gene is TRBV7-9, the J gene TRBJ2-2; 12 nucleotides align to TRBD2. This CDR3 has 17 residues. CDR1 and CDR2 (germline): SEHNR, FQNEAQ (reference sequence). Trimming cost V 4 bases and J 2 bases; bases outside gene matches: 5.

The chain couples TRBV6-6 to TRBJ2-1; 10 bases fit TRBD2. The CDR3 length is 15 residues. Germline V lookup: CDR1 MNHNY, CDR2 SVGAGI (reference sequence). V dropped 7 bases and J dropped 4; count of bases not matched to a gene: 7. CDR3 residues: CASTPIAGGYNEQFF. The DNA for the CDR3 is TGTGCCAGCACCCCCATAGCGGGGGGATACAATGAGCAGTTCTTC.

The chain links TRBV12-3 or TRBV12-4 to TRBJ2-1; the D gene could be TRBD1 or TRBD2 (5 bases each). Trimming took off 3 bases at V and 15 bases at J, with 21 bases between the two ends. The CDR3 consists of 14 residues. CDR3 bases: TGTGCCAGCAGTTTGCAGGGAGCTGCGGTGAGCAGGTTCTTC. Encoded protein: CASSLQGAAVSRFF.

This chain connects TRBV7-2 to TRBJ2-2; D ambiguous. Trimming left V 7 bases short and J 7 bases short, with 13 bases between. The CDR3 consists of 13 residues. The germline gives CDR1 SGHTA, CDR2 FQGNSA. The CDR3 DNA follows: TGTGCCAGCACCTCCGATTTAAGCGGGGAGCTGTTTTTT. This gives the protein CASTSDLSGELFF.

This chain joins TRBV27 and TRBJ1-1; no clear D gene. Germline lookup yields CDR1 MNHEY and CDR2 SMNVEV (reference sequence). This CDR3 has 15 residues. Trimming took 2 bases from V and 4 from J, leaving 14 bases between them. In nucleotides, the CDR3 is TGTGCCAGCAGTTTAGCGCCGGCCTGGGGCACTGAAGCTTTCTTT. This sequence encodes CASSLAPAWGTEAFF.

The J gene is TRBJ1-4, the V gene TRBV7-9, with TRBD1 matching 7 bases. V lost 1 base, J lost 2 bases, and 4 bases stayed unmatched. CDR1 is SEHNR, CDR2 FQNEAQ, per germline (reference sequence). This CDR3 spans 16 amino acids. CDR3 region: CASSLGWGQTNEKLFF. Written as DNA, the CDR3 is TGTGCCAGCAGCTTAGGCTGGGGACAGACTAATGAAAAACTGTTTTTT. Drawing the rest from reference TRBV7-9 and TRBJ1-4, the complete variable domain is DTGVSQNPRHKITKRGQNVTFRCDPISEHNRLYWYRQTLGQGPEFLTYFQNEAQLEKSRLLSDRFSAERPKGSFSTLEIQRTEQGDSAMYLCASSLGWGQTNEKLFFGSGTQLSVL.

The count of this clonotype is one. The V call is TRBV24-1, the J call TRBJ2-2; 7 bases are a match to TRBD2. Germline V gene lookup returns CDR1 KGHDR and CDR2 SFDVKD. CDR3 length: 15 residues. The V gene end was trimmed by 5 bases and the J gene end by 6 bases; junction bases not matched to a gene: 8. CDR3 bases: TGTGCCACCAGTGGGACTAGTGATGCGTCCGGGGAGCTGTTTTTT. Its translation is CATSGTSDASGELFF.

This clonotype was seen more than once but under ten times. This CDR3 is CASSPFPGSEYEQYF. The CDR3 DNA sequence: TGTGCCAGCTCACCCTTTCCCGGGTCTGAATACGAGCAGTACTTC. This sequence joins TRBV18 and TRBJ2-7; D unclear. CDR1 is KGHSH and CDR2 is LQKENI in the germline V gene. This CDR3 region has 15 residues. V was cut by 3 bases and J by 4 bases, with 16 bases left in between.

This clonotype was counted a few times. This chain links TRBV4-2 with TRBJ2-1; D is undetermined. The CDR3 sequence is 12 residues long. The germline V and J ends were trimmed by 1 base and 8 bases, with 6 bases remaining between them. The V gene's germline CDR1 is LGHNA and CDR2 YNFKEQ. In DNA form, the CDR3 reads TGTGCCAGCAGCCAAGGGGTGTATGAGCAGTTCTTC. Translating gives CASSQGVYEQFF.

This clonotype was recorded once. The V and J genes are TRBV9 and TRBJ2-7; no definite D call. Germline CDR1 is SGDLS and CDR2 is YYNGEE. This CDR3 is built from 13 residues. Trimming took 4 bases from V and 2 from J, leaving 10 bases between them. The DNA for the CDR3 is TGTGCCAGCAGCCCTGGGCTACCCTACGAGCAGTACTTC. This codes for CASSPGLPYEQYF.

V is TRBV7-9 and J is TRBJ2-3, with 10 bases aligning to TRBD2. The CDR3 is made up of 18 amino acids. J gave up 2 bases and V 1 base, and 9 bases lay outside the gene matches. CDR1 and CDR2 from the germline V gene are SEHNR and FQNEAQ (reference sequence). The CDR3 bases are TGTGCCAGCAGCTTAGGGCTAGCGGGGGACCCGACCACAGATACGCAGTATTTT. Translation: CASSLGLAGDPTTDTQYF.

V gene TRBV7-9 combines with J gene TRBJ2-7, with a weak D call TRBD1 (5 bases). Deletions cut 7 bases from V and 6 bases from J, with 13 bases between. This CDR3 contains 12 residues. The germline CDR1 and CDR2 sequences are SEHNR and FQNEAQ (reference sequence). The DNA for the CDR3 is TGTGCCAGCACGGACGTTGGGGCCGAGCAGTACTTC. This gives the protein CASTDVGAEQYF. The complete variable domain, with remaining parts taken from reference TRBV7-9 and TRBJ2-7, reads DTGVSQNPRHKITKRGQNVTFRCDPISEHNRLYWYRQTLGQGPEFLTYFQNEAQLEKSRLLSDRFSAERPKGSFSTLEIQRTEQGDSAMYLCASTDVGAEQYFGPGTRLTVT.

The V call is TRBV7-9, the J call TRBJ1-2; 11 bases match TRBD1. There are 15 residues in the CDR3. The ends lost 5 bases at V and 4 bases at J; junction bases unmatched: 6. CDR1 is SEHNR and CDR2 is FQNEAQ in the germline V gene (reference sequence). The CDR3 loop reads CASSEWTGGRYGYTF. The CDR3 nucleotides read TGTGCCAGCAGCGAGTGGACAGGGGGCCGCTATGGCTACACCTTC.

V is TRBV27 and J is TRBJ1-5; D unresolved. The germline gives CDR1 MNHEY, CDR2 SMNVEV (reference sequence). Trimming cost V 2 bases and J 6 bases, with 8 bases left between them. There are 13 residues in the CDR3. CDR3 residues: CASSLQGRQPQHF. The CDR3 DNA follows: TGTGCCAGCAGTTTACAAGGTCGTCAGCCCCAGCATTTT.

The rearrangement uses TRBV24-1 and TRBJ1-5; D not resolved. Trimming cost V 7 bases and J 0 bases, with 12 bases left between them. This CDR3 region has 15 residues. CDR1 is KGHDR, CDR2 SFDVKD, per germline. Written as DNA, the CDR3 is TGTGCCACCAGCGGCGAGGGTAATAGCAATCAGCCCCAGCATTTT. It yields the protein CATSGEGNSNQPQHF.

The V gene is TRBV3-1, the J gene TRBJ1-1; no clear D. The germline V and J ends were trimmed by 5 bases and 5 bases, with 15 bases remaining between them. The V gene's germline CDR1 is LGHDT and CDR2 YNNKEL (reference sequence). The CDR3 runs 14 residues. The CDR3 coding sequence is TGTGCCAGCAGCTCAGCAAGAGTAGGGACTGAAGCTTTCTTT. It yields the protein CASSSARVGTEAFF. Variable domain in full (rest from reference TRBV3-1 and TRBJ1-1): DTAVSQTPKYLVTQMGNDKSIKCEQNLGHDTMYWYKQDSKKFLKIMFSYNNKELIINETVPNRFSPKSPDKAHLNLHINSLELGDSAVYFCASSSARVGTEAFFGQGTRLTVV.

The chain couples TRBV6-5 to TRBJ1-2, with D hard to call. CDR1 is MNHEY, CDR2 SVGAGI, per germline. The CDR3 has 13 residues. V gave up 0 bases and J gave up 8 bases, with 10 bases separating them. The CDR3 DNA sequence: TGTGCCAGCAGTTACTCCAGGTCTAGGGGCTACACCTTC. This encodes CASSYSRSRGYTF.

This clonotype was counted between two and nine times. The CDR3 sequence: CAISPGTGVNEQYF. The DNA of the CDR3 is TGTGCCATCAGTCCCGGGACAGGGGTAAACGAGCAGTACTTC. This chain connects TRBV10-3 to TRBJ2-7, with TRBD1 matching 10 bases. The germline V gene encodes CDR1 ENHRY and CDR2 SYGVKD. The CDR3 totals 14 residues. V was clipped by 5 bases and J by 5 bases; unmatched bases: 6.

The table lists this clonotype with a few counts. This chain links TRBV11-2 with TRBJ2-5, with D perhaps being TRBD1 or TRBD2 (5 bases each). The ends were cut back, 7 bases at V and 5 bases at J, with 17 bases in the middle. This CDR3 is built from 14 residues. The germline V gene has CDR1 SGHAT and CDR2 FQNNGV. The DNA of the CDR3 is TGTGCCAGCACCGCTTTTATGGGGGTTGAGACCCAGTACTTC. The encoded protein is CASTAFMGVETQYF.

V gene TRBV11-1 combines with J gene TRBJ2-3; D is unresolved. The ends were cut back, 9 bases at V and 1 base at J, with 14 bases in the middle. Per the germline V gene, CDR1 is SGHAT and CDR2 is FQDESV (reference sequence). The CDR3 sequence is 14 residues long. CDR3 amino acids: CARSRLSGTDTQYF. CDR3 bases: TGTGCCAGGAGCCGGCTGTCTGGCACAGATACGCAGTATTTT. Supplemented by reference TRBV11-1 and TRBJ2-3, the full variable domain reads EAEVAQSPRYKITEKSQAVAFWCDPISGHATLYWYRQILGQGPELLVQFQDESVVDDSQLPKDRFSAERLKGVDSTLKIQPAELGDSAMYLCARSRLSGTDTQYFGPGTRLTVL.

This clonotype was observed at least ten times. CDR3 DNA: TGCAGCGCTGTAGGAGGGGCGGACGAGCAGTACTTC. Protein: CSAVGGADEQYF. The V and J genes are TRBV29-1 and TRBJ2-7, with D possibly being TRBD2 (6 bases). Per the germline V gene, CDR1 is SQVTM and CDR2 is ANQGSEA. The CDR3 spans 12 residues. The V gene lost 7 bases and the J gene lost 5 bases, with 15 bases spanning the gap.

The CDR3 DNA reads as TGTGCCAGCAGCGGAACTAGGGGCTATACTGAAGCTTTCTTT. It encodes CASSGTRGYTEAFF. The rearrangement uses TRBV7-8 and TRBJ1-1; D may be TRBD1 (5 bases). Germline V CDR1 and CDR2: SGHVS, FQNEAQ. Trimming took 5 bases from V and 5 from J, leaving 15 bases between them. The CDR3 is 14 amino acids.

This clonotype was picked up a small number of times. This rearrangement joins TRBV7-2 to TRBJ2-7; possibly TRBD2 for D (5 bases). Germline lookup yields CDR1 SGHTA and CDR2 FQGNSA. Trimming left V 5 bases short and J 5 bases short, with 16 bases between. This CDR3 has 14 residues. CDR3 residues: CASSQSGEVDEQYF. The CDR3 region has the DNA TGTGCCAGCAGCCAAAGCGGAGAGGTTGACGAGCAGTACTTC.

At least ten counts were recorded for this clonotype. This chain joins TRBV18 and TRBJ1-2; D perhaps matches TRBD1 (6 bases). CDR3 size: 16 residues. CDR1 is KGHSH and CDR2 is LQKENI in the germline V gene. Trimming left V 1 base short and J 1 base short, with 13 bases between. The DNA for the CDR3 is TGTGCCAGCTCACCACGGGAAACAGGGATTAACTATGGCTACACCTTC. It encodes CASSPRETGINYGYTF.

The CDR3: CASSYTAGTSGEYSYNEQFF. The DNA of the CDR3 is TGTGCCAGCAGTTACACTGCCGGGACTAGCGGGGAATACTCCTACAATGAGCAGTTCTTC. This chain uses TRBV6-2 or TRBV6-3 with TRBJ2-1, with TRBD2 matching over 13 bases. Germline V gene lookup returns CDR1 MNHEY and CDR2 SVGEGT. J gave up 0 bases and V 2 bases, and 10 bases lay outside the gene matches. The CDR3 has 20 residues.

Only a few counts were recorded for this clonotype. This chain links TRBV30 with TRBJ1-2, with a possible D match to TRBD1 (6 bases). The CDR3 is made up of 13 amino acids. Trimming removed 2 bases from V and 3 bases from J, with 10 bases in between. Per germline, CDR1 GTSNPN and CDR2 SVGIG (reference sequence). The DNA for the CDR3 is TGTGCCTGGAGTACAGGGACCTACTATGGCTACACCTTC. Its protein product is CAWSTGTYYGYTF.

This clonotype was seen only a few times. The genes are TRBV27 and TRBJ1-5; D is unresolved. V was cut by 3 bases and J by 6 bases, with 9 bases left in between. This CDR3 comprises 13 residues. CDR1 and CDR2 (germline): MNHEY, SMNVEV (reference sequence). CDR3 residues: CASSFRVPQPQHF. For the CDR3, the DNA is TGTGCCAGCAGTTTTAGGGTACCTCAGCCCCAGCATTTT.

This clonotype has just a few counts. This sequence joins TRBV4-1 and TRBJ1-6; D call uncertain. V dropped 4 bases and J dropped 8 bases, with 12 bases sitting between them. CDR1 and CDR2 (germline): MGHRA, YSYEKL. The CDR3 length is 14 residues. This chain's CDR3 is CASSPWAMDSPLHF. CDR3 in DNA: TGCGCCAGCAGCCCCTGGGCCATGGATTCACCCCTCCACTTT.

The rearrangement uses TRBV5-6 and TRBJ2-7, with 9 bases aligning to TRBD1. From germline, CDR1 is SGHDT and CDR2 YYEEEE. The CDR3 is 15 amino acids. Unmatched junction bases numbered 12, after V lost 0 bases and J lost 11 bases. The CDR3 nucleotides are TGTGCCAGCAGCTTGGCCGGGACAGGGACCTCGCTTGAGTACTTC. Amino acids: CASSLAGTGTSLEYF. Based on the CDR3 plus reference TRBV5-6 and TRBJ2-7, the full variable domain is DAGVTQSPTHLIKTRGQQVTLRCSPKSGHDTVSWYQQALGQGPQFIFQYYEEEERQRGNFPDRFSGHQFPNYSSELNVNALLLGDSALYLCASSLAGTGTSLEYFGPGTRLTVT.